The 17 T cell receptor beta chains below were found in one sample sequenced in a study of CD8 T cells in ankylosing spondylitis. One entry per CDR3 protein results from TCRdb running MiXCR on the 5' RACE reads. Found here are approximately 220,000 distinct CDR3 sequences, 25% to 30% of them singletons; the top ten hold 5% to 8%. The source material was blood, either unsorted or a sorted T cell fraction (not recorded which). The source of these receptors is a male donor with ankylosing spondylitis or in good health (not recorded which).

This clonotype was detected ten times or more. J is TRBJ2-5 and V is TRBV5-1; 11 bases fit TRBD1. The CDR3 length is 16 residues. The germline V gene encodes CDR1 SGHRS and CDR2 YFSETQ. The V gene end was trimmed by 0 bases and the J gene end by 4 bases; junction bases not matched to a gene: 5. The CDR3 bases are TGCGCCAGCAGCTTGGGGTCTGGGACAGGGGGAGAGACCCAGTACTTC. This codes for CASSLGSGTGGETQYF.

The chain is built from TRBV9 and TRBJ2-7, with a possible D match to TRBD2 (5 bases). Between the trimmed V and J ends, which lost 0 bases and 3 bases, there was a span of 16 bases. The length of the CDR3 is 16 residues. Per the germline V gene, CDR1 is SGDLS and CDR2 is YYNGEE. The CDR3 region is CASSVVPDSKFYEQYF. In DNA form, the CDR3 reads TGTGCCAGCAGCGTAGTTCCGGACTCGAAATTCTACGAGCAGTACTTC.

This clonotype was detected a few times. The rearrangement uses TRBV20-1 and TRBJ2-7; 7 nucleotides line up with TRBD1. Germline loops: CDR1 DFQATT, CDR2 SNEGSKA (reference sequence). The CDR3 length is 16 residues. With V trimmed by 0 bases and J by 2 bases, 10 bases remained unmatched. The CDR3 DNA reads TGCAGTGCTAGAGACAGACTCTCGACAGGGCCCTACGAGCAGTACTTC. Residues: CSARDRLSTGPYEQYF.

This clonotype was picked up many times. V usage is TRBV5-1 and J usage is TRBJ1-2; TRBD1 might be the D (5 bases). Germline V gene sequence: CDR1 SGHRS, CDR2 YFSETQ. The CDR3 contains 12 residues. The V end was cut by 4 bases, the J end by 6 bases, with 10 bases between. The CDR3 spells CASSPGTDGYTF. The CDR3, as DNA: TGCGCCAGCAGCCCCGGGACTGATGGCTACACCTTC.

This clonotype was counted many times. V gene TRBV9 combines with J gene TRBJ2-1; D is perhaps TRBD1 or TRBD2 (6 bases each). From germline, CDR1 is SGDLS and CDR2 YYNGEE. With 3 bases removed from V and 10 bases from J, the gap between germline ends came to 14 bases. This CDR3 has 13 residues. The CDR3 DNA reads TGTGCCAGCAGCGGACGGGGGCTGGACGAGCAGTTCTTC. Its translation is CASSGRGLDEQFF.

This clonotype was counted a few times. The rearrangement links TRBV29-1 to TRBJ2-5, with D unresolved. CDR1 and CDR2 from the germline V gene are SQVTM and ANQGSEA. V gave up 7 bases and J gave up 0 bases, with 9 bases separating them. The CDR3 consists of 12 residues. DNA for the CDR3: TGCAGCGCAGGAACTGACCAAGAGACCCAGTACTTC. Translation gives CSAGTDQETQYF. The full variable domain, with the rest looked up from reference TRBV29-1 and TRBJ2-5, is SAVISQKPSRDICQRGTSLTIQCQVDSQVTMMFWYRQQPGQSLTLIATANQGSEATYESGFVIDKFPISRPNLTFSTLTVSNMSPEDSSIYLCSAGTDQETQYFGPGTRLLVL.

This clonotype occurred a few times. The rearrangement uses TRBV12-3 or TRBV12-4 and TRBJ1-1; a possible D gene is TRBD1 (6 bases). V lost 10 bases and J 0 bases, leaving 12 bases between the germline ends. The CDR3 sequence is 13 residues long. CDR3 DNA sequence: TGTGCCATCCGGACAGCGGTGAACACTGAAGCTTTCTTT. Residues: CAIRTAVNTEAFF.

In its sample, this clonotype was seen many times. The rearrangement uses TRBV5-1 and TRBJ2-7; TRBD2 is a possible D gene (6 bases). CDR3 length: 13 residues. With 4 bases removed from V and 1 base from J, the gap between germline ends came to 9 bases. Per germline, CDR1 SGHRS and CDR2 YFSETQ. As DNA, the CDR3 is TGCGCCAGCAGCCCGGGACTGTCCTACGAGCAGTACTTC. Amino acid sequence: CASSPGLSYEQYF.

This clonotype was recorded at least ten times. The chain links TRBV25-1 to TRBJ2-1; TRBD2 agrees at 11 bases. The CDR3 totals 17 residues. The J segment lost 7 bases and the V segment lost 5 bases, leaving 13 bases of the junction unmatched. Germline V lookup: CDR1 MGHDK, CDR2 SYGVNS. The DNA of the CDR3 is TGTGCCAGCAGTCAACCGATAGCGGGAGGGCCAGGGAATGAGCAGTTCTTC. Its translation is CASSQPIAGGPGNEQFF.

This clonotype was seen a few times. The rearrangement uses TRBV12-3 or TRBV12-4 and TRBJ2-7; D might be TRBD2 (5 bases). The CDR3 has 16 residues. V lost 4 bases and J 0 bases, leaving 16 bases between the germline ends. Here the CDR3 DNA reads TGTGCCAGCAGTTATTATGCGGGCCTTAGCTCCTACGAGCAGTACTTC. The encoded protein is CASSYYAGLSSYEQYF.

This clonotype showed up many times. The chain recombines TRBV29-1 with TRBJ1-2; D remains ambiguous. CDR3 length: 15 amino acids. The V gene's germline CDR1 is SQVTM and CDR2 ANQGSEA. Between the trimmed V and J ends, which lost 4 bases and 4 bases, there was a span of 19 bases. The CDR3 sequence: CSVAPGQVRSYGYTF. The CDR3 bases are TGCAGCGTTGCCCCCGGGCAGGTTAGATCCTATGGCTACACCTTC. The full variable domain, completed using reference TRBV29-1 and TRBJ1-2, is SAVISQKPSRDICQRGTSLTIQCQVDSQVTMMFWYRQQPGQSLTLIATANQGSEATYESGFVIDKFPISRPNLTFSTLTVSNMSPEDSSIYLCSVAPGQVRSYGYTFGSGTRLTVV.

The rearrangement uses TRBV24-1 and TRBJ2-1; weak D call: TRBD2 (5 bases). Trimming cost V 4 bases and J 9 bases, with 15 bases left between them. CDR3 length: 14 residues. CDR1 and CDR2 from the germline V gene are KGHDR and SFDVKD. The CDR3, as DNA: TGTGCCACCAGTGACTCCCTGGCGGGTAGTGAGCAGTTCTTC. Translated: CATSDSLAGSEQFF.

The genes are TRBV29-1 and TRBJ2-3; TRBD2 is a possible D gene (6 bases). In germline, CDR1 is SQVTM, CDR2 ANQGSEA. The germline V and J ends were trimmed by 7 bases and 3 bases, with 14 bases remaining between them. This CDR3 is 13 amino acids long. CDR3 in amino acids: CSAPWGGTDTQYF. DNA of the CDR3: TGCAGCGCCCCTTGGGGAGGTACAGATACGCAGTATTTT.

J is TRBJ2-7 and V is TRBV20-1, with D possibly TRBD2 on 6 matching bases. This CDR3 contains 13 residues. Trimming pared 5 bases from V and 2 bases from J, leaving 13 bases between. The germline CDR1 and CDR2 sequences are DFQATT and SNEGSKA (reference sequence). The chain's CDR3 is CSAARDFTYEQYF. CDR3 DNA: TGCAGTGCTGCCCGGGACTTCACCTACGAGCAGTACTTC.

The rearrangement links TRBV4-2 to TRBJ2-1; 10 bases match TRBD2. The germline gives CDR1 LGHNA, CDR2 YNFKEQ. With V trimmed by 0 bases and J by 2 bases, 1 base remained unmatched. The CDR3 consists of 16 residues. This CDR3 is CASSQDLAGAYNEQFF. The CDR3 region has the DNA TGTGCCAGCAGCCAAGACCTAGCGGGGGCCTACAATGAGCAGTTCTTC.

The rearrangement links TRBV12-3 or TRBV12-4 to TRBJ2-7; the match to TRBD1 covers 11 bases. V lost 5 bases to trimming and J lost 6 bases; unmatched junction nucleotides: 6. The CDR3 extends over 14 amino acids. CDR3 amino acids: CASSLRDRGAEQYF. In DNA form, the CDR3 reads TGTGCCAGCAGTCTCCGGGACAGGGGGGCCGAGCAGTACTTC.

This clonotype appeared many times. The V and J genes are TRBV20-1 and TRBJ2-1; 7 bases match TRBD1. Losses at the gene ends were 6 bases for V and 3 bases for J; bases not matched to a gene: 5. Germline-derived CDR1 and CDR2 are DFQATT and SNEGSKA (reference sequence). The CDR3 has 13 amino acids. CDR3 nucleotide sequence: TGCAGTGCCCAAGGACAGGTCTACAATGAGCAGTTCTTC. Translated: CSAQGQVYNEQFF.